This T cell receptor beta chain was captured in a study of shared clonotypes between healthy human individuals. Across the study: Each donor had three CD4 naive, three CD4 memory, two CD8 naive and one CD8 memory plate.

This clone is a singleton in its sample. Its specificity is not known. Naive CD8 cells were CD45RO-negative, positively selected for CCR7, excluding terminally differentiated effector memory CD45RA+ cells. Across several immunoSEQ plates, the genomic DNA of each subset was split evenly. Here immunoSEQ multiplex PCR was the method, and the copy in TCRdb shows in-frame clones only, minus some. The sample has 2 million to 2.5 million clones, 90% to 95% seen once; the top ten hold 1.5% to 2%. Findings and limits, study-wide: The study found lower generation probabilities in non-shared clonotypes than in those shared by all four donors.

The CDR3 sequence is 14 residues long. The sequence was collected from a man younger than 35 in good health. Some clones in this sample may be carry-over from other donors' samples. Sequenced: naive CD8+ T cells from PBMCs. This chain connects TRBV21-1 to TRBJ2-1. TRBV21-1 is labeled a pseudogene. This CDR3 is CASSPMGPWDEQFF. The CDR3 DNA reads as TGTGCCAGCAGCCCGATGGGTCCTTGGGATGAGCAGTTCTTC.